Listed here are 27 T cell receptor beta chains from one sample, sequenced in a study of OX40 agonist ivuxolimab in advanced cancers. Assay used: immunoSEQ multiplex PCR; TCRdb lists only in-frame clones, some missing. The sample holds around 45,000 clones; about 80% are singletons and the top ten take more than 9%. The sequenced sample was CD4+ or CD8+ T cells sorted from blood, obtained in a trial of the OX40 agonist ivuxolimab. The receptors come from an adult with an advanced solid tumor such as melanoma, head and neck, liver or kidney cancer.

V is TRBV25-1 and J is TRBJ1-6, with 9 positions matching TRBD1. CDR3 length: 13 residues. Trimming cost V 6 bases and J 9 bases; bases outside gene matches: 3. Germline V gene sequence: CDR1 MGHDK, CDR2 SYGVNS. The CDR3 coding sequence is TGTGCCAGCAGGGACAGGGGTGGTTCACCCCTCCACTTT. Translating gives CASRDRGGSPLHF.

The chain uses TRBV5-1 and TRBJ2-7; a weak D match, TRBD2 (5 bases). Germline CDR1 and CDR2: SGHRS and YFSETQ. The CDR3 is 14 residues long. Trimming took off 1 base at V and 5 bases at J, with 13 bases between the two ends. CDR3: CASSLTRAQDEQYF. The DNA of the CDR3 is TGCGCCAGCAGCTTGACGAGGGCCCAAGACGAGCAGTACTTC.

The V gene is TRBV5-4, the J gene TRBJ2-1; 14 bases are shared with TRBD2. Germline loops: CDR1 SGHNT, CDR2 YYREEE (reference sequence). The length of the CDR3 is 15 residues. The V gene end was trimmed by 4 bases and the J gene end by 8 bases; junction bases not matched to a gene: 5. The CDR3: CASSAGLAGVDEQFF. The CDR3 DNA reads TGTGCCAGCAGCGCGGGACTAGCGGGAGTTGATGAGCAGTTCTTC.

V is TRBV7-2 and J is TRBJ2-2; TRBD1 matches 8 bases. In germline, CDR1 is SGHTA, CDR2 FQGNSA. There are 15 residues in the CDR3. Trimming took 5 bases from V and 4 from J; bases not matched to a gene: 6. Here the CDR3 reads CASSTQGVITGELFF. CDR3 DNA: TGTGCCAGCAGCACACAGGGGGTGATCACCGGGGAGCTGTTTTTT.

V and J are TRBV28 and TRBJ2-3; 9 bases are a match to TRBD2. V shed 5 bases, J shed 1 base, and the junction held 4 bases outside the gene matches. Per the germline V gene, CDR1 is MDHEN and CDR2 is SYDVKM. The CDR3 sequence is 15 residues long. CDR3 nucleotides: TGTGCCAGCAGTCCCTGGACTAGCGGCACAGATACGCAGTATTTT. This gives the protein CASSPWTSGTDTQYF.

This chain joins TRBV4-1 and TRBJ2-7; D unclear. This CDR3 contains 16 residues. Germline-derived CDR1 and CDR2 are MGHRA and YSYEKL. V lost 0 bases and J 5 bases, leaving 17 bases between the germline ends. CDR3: CASSQDWAAKRDEQYF. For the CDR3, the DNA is TGCGCCAGCAGCCAAGATTGGGCAGCGAAGCGCGACGAGCAGTACTTC.

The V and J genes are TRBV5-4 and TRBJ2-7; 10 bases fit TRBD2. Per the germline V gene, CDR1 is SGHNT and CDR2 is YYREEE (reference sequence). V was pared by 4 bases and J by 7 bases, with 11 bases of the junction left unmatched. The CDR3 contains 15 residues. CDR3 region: CASSLGSSGSLEQYF. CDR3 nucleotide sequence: TGTGCCAGCAGCCTGGGGTCTAGCGGGAGCTTAGAGCAGTACTTC.

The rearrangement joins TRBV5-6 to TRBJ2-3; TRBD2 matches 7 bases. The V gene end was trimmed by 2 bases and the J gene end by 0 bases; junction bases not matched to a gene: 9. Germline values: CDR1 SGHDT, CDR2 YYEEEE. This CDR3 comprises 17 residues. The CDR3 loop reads CASSFREGQTSTDTQYF. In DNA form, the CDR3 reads TGTGCCAGCAGCTTCAGGGAGGGGCAGACTAGCACAGATACGCAGTATTTT.

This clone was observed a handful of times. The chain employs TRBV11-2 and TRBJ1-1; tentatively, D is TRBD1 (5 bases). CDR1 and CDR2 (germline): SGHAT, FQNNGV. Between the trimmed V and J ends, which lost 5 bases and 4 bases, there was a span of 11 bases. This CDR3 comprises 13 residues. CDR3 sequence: CASSRIRGTEAFF. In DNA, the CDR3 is TGTGCCAGCAGCCGGATTAGGGGCACTGAAGCTTTCTTT.

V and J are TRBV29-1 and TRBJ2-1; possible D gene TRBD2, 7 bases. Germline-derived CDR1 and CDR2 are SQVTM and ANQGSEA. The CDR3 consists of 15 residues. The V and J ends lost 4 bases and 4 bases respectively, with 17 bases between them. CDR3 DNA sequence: TGCAGCGTTGTTGGGGGCGGGAGTCTATACAATGAGCAGTTCTTC. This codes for CSVVGGGSLYNEQFF.

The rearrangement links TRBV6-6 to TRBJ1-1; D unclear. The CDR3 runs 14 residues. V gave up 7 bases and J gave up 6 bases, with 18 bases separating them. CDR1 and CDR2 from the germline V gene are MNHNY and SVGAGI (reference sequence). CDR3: CASILDPRAAEAFF. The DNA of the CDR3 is TGTGCCAGCATTCTAGACCCTCGGGCTGCTGAAGCTTTCTTT.

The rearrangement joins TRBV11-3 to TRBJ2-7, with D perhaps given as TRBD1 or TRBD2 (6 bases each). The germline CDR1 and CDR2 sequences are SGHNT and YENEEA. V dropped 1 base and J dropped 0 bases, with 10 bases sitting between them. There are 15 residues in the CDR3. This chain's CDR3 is CASSLGGADSYEQYF. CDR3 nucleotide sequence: TGTGCCAGCAGCTTAGGGGGGGCAGACTCCTACGAGCAGTACTTC.

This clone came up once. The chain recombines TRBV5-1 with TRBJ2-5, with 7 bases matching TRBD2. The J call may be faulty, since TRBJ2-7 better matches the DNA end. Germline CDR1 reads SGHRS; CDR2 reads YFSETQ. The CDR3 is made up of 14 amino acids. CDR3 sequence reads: CASSLLAEGYEQYF. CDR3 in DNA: TGCGCCAGCAGCTTGCTAGCGGAGGGCTACGAGCAGTACTTC.

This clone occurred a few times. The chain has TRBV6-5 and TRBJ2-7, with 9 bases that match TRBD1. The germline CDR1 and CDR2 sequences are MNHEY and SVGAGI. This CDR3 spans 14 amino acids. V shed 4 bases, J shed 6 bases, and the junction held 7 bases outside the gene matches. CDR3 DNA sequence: TGTGCCAGCAGTTTTCTACAGGGGGCGAGCGAGCAGTACTTC. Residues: CASSFLQGASEQYF.

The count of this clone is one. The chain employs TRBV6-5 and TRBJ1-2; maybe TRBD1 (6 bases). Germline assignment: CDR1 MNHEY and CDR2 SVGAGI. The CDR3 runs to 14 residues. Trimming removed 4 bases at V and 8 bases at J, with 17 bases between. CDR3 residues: CASSSLPGGLGYTF. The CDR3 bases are TGTGCCAGCAGTTCCCTCCCTGGGGGGCTCGGCTACACCTTC.

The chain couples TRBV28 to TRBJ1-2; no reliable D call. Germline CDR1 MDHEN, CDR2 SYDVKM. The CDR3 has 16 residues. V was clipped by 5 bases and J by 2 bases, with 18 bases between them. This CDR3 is CASSPPGIIGNYGYTF. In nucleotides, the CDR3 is TGTGCCAGCAGTCCACCTGGGATCATAGGGAACTATGGCTACACCTTC.

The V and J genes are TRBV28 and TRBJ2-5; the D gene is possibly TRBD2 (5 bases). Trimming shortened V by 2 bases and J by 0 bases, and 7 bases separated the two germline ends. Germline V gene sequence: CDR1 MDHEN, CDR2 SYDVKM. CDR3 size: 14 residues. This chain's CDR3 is CASSLAGYQETQYF. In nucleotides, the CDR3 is TGTGCCAGCAGTTTAGCGGGTTACCAAGAGACCCAGTACTTC.

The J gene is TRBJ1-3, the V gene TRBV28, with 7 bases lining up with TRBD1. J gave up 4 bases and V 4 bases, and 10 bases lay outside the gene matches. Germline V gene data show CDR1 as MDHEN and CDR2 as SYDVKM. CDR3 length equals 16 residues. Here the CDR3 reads CASSSGGQGVGNTIYF. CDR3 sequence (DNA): TGTGCCAGCAGTTCCGGTGGGCAGGGGGTAGGAAACACCATATATTTT.

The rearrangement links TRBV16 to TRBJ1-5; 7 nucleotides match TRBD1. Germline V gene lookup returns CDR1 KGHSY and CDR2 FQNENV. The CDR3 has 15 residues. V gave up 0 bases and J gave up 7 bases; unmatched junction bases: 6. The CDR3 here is CASSQSRGGGQPQHF. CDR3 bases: TGTGCCAGCAGCCAATCTAGAGGGGGCGGGCAGCCCCAGCATTTT.

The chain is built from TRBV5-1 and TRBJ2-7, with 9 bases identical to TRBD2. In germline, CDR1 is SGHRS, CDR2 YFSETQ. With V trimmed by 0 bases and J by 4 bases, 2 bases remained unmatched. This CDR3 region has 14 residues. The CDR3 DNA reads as TGCGCCAGCAGCTTGGATAGCGGGAGATACGAGCAGTACTTC. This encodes CASSLDSGRYEQYF.

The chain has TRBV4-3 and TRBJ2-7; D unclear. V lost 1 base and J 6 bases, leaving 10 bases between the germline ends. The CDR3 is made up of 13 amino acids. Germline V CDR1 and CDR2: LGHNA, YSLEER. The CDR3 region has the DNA TGCGCCAGCAGCCAAGCCTGGACGGGCGAGCAGTACTTC. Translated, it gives CASSQAWTGEQYF.

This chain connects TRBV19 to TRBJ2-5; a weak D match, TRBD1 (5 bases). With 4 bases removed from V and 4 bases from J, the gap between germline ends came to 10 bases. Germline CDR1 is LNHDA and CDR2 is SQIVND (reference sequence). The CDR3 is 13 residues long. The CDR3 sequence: CASSNTGRETQYF. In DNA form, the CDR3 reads TGTGCCAGTAGTAATACAGGACGAGAGACCCAGTACTTC.

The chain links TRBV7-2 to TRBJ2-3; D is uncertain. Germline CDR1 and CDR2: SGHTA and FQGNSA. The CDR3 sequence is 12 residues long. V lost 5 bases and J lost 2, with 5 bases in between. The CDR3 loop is CASSATTDTQYF. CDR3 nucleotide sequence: TGTGCCAGCAGCGCAACCACAGATACGCAGTATTTT.

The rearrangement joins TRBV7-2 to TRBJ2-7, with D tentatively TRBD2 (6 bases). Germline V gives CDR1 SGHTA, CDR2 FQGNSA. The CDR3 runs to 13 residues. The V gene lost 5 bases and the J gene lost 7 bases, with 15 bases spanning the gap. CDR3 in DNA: TGTGCCAGCAGCCGGGACTCGTTTTGGGAGCAGTACTTC. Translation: CASSRDSFWEQYF. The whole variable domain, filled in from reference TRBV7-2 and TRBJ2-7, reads GAGVSQSPSNKVTEKGKDVELRCDPISGHTALYWYRQSLGQGLEFLIYFQGNSAPDKSGLPSDRFSAERTGGSVSTLTIQRTQQEDSAVYLCASSRDSFWEQYFGPGTRLTVT.

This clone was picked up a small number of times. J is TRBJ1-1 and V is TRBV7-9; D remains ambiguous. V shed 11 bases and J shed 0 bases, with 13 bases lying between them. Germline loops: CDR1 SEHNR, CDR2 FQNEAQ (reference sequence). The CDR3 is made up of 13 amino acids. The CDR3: CAAEVQMNTEAFF. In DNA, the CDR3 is TGTGCCGCTGAGGTCCAGATGAACACTGAAGCTTTCTTT. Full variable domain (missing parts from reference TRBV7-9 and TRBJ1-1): DTGVSQNPRHKITKRGQNVTFRCDPISEHNRLYWYRQTLGQGPEFLTYFQNEAQLEKSRLLSDRFSAERPKGSFSTLEIQRTEQGDSAMYLCAAEVQMNTEAFFGQGTRLTVV.

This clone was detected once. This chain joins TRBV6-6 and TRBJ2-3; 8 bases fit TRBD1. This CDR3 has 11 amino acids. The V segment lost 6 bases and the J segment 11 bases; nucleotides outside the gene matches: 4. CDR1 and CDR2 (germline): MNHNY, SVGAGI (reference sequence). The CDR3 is CASSPGTGQYF. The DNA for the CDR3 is TGTGCCAGCAGCCCCGGGACAGGGCAGTATTTT.

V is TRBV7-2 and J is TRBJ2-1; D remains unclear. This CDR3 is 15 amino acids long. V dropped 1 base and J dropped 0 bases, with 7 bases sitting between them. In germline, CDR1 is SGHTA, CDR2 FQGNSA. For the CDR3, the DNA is TGTGCCAGCAGCTTAGGGCCAGTCTCCTACAATGAGCAGTTCTTC. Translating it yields CASSLGPVSYNEQFF.